This entry lists 26 T cell receptor beta chains sequenced from one sample in a study of OX40 agonist ivuxolimab in advanced cancers. TCRdb keeps only in-frame clones here, not all; method: immunoSEQ multiplex PCR. Among about 91,000 clones, roughly 87% were seen once, and the ten largest hold 0.5%. Specimen: CD4+ or CD8+ T cells sorted from blood, collected in a trial of the OX40 agonist ivuxolimab. Every receptor here comes from an adult with an advanced solid tumor such as melanoma, head and neck, liver or kidney cancer.

This clone was counted a single time. This rearrangement joins TRBV4-2 to TRBJ2-4; D is unresolved. This CDR3 comprises 13 residues. CDR1 and CDR2 from the germline V gene are LGHNA and YNFKEQ. V lost 4 bases to trimming and J lost 5 bases, with 9 bases between them. The CDR3 loop reads CASSLDGQNIQYF. In nucleotides, the CDR3 is TGTGCCAGCAGCCTGGACGGACAAAACATTCAGTACTTC.

This clone was seen once. The chain employs TRBV5-1 and TRBJ1-4; D gene ambiguous. V lost 1 base, J lost 7 bases, and 11 bases lay in between. The length of the CDR3 is 14 residues. CDR1 and CDR2 (germline): SGHRS, YFSETQ. In DNA form, the CDR3 reads TGCGCCAGCAGCTTGACAACTAGGACTGAAAAACTGTTTTTT. Translating gives CASSLTTRTEKLFF. The full variable domain, completed using reference TRBV5-1 and TRBJ1-4, is KAGVTQTPRYLIKTRGQQVTLSCSPISGHRSVSWYQQTPGQGLQFLFEYFSETQRNKGNFPGRFSGRQFSNSRSEMNVSTLELGDSALYLCASSLTTRTEKLFFGSGTQLSVL.

This clone was seen just once. The genes are TRBV10-3 and TRBJ2-1; D might be TRBD1 or TRBD2, each matching 5 bases. CDR1 ENHRY and CDR2 SYGVKD come from the germline V gene. The V end was cut by 1 base, the J end by 9 bases, with 16 bases between. This CDR3 contains 15 residues. This CDR3 reads CAISEWGRSGGEQFF. The CDR3, as DNA: TGTGCCATCAGTGAGTGGGGCAGGTCTGGGGGTGAGCAGTTCTTC.

A few counts support this clone. The V and J genes are TRBV15 and TRBJ2-2; D remains ambiguous. With 0 bases removed from V and 1 base from J, the gap between germline ends came to 3 bases. The CDR3 spans 14 residues. Germline lookup yields CDR1 LNHNV and CDR2 YYDKDF (reference sequence). This chain's CDR3 is CATSREKNTGELFF. CDR3 in DNA: TGTGCCACCAGCAGAGAGAAGAACACCGGGGAGCTGTTTTTT.

J is TRBJ1-1 and V is TRBV4-3, with D maybe TRBD1 (5 bases). The V end was cut by 0 bases, the J end by 4 bases, with 21 bases between. Germline CDR1 and CDR2: LGHNA and YSLEER. The CDR3 runs to 18 residues. The CDR3 here is CASSQDRIEVRGRTEAFF. The CDR3 DNA reads TGCGCCAGCAGCCAAGATCGTATCGAGGTGCGGGGCCGCACTGAAGCTTTCTTT.

This clone was observed a few times. The J gene is TRBJ2-7, the V gene TRBV7-2, with D possibly being TRBD2 (6 bases). Trimming left V 5 bases short and J 6 bases short, with 11 bases between. This CDR3 region has 12 residues. Germline-derived CDR1 and CDR2 are SGHTA and FQGNSA. The CDR3 loop reads CASSRDSAEQYF. CDR3 sequence (DNA): TGTGCCAGCAGCCGGGACTCTGCCGAGCAGTACTTC.

The chain employs TRBV11-2 and TRBJ1-1, with TRBD1 as a possible D gene (6 bases). The CDR3 contains 14 residues. Germline loops: CDR1 SGHAT, CDR2 FQNNGV. V shed 6 bases and J shed 1 base, with 12 bases lying between them. The CDR3 DNA follows: TGTGCCAGCAGTCCTACAGGGAGGAACACTGAAGCTTTCTTT. Amino acids: CASSPTGRNTEAFF.

The V and J genes are TRBV18 and TRBJ2-3; perhaps TRBD2 as D (6 bases). This CDR3 is 17 amino acids long. Trimming pared 4 bases from V and 0 bases from J, leaving 17 bases between. Germline V gene lookup returns CDR1 KGHSH and CDR2 LQKENI. For the CDR3, the DNA is TGTGCCAGCTCACTATACCGGGGGTTACCTAGCACAGATACGCAGTATTTT. Its translation is CASSLYRGLPSTDTQYF.

This chain joins TRBV28 and TRBJ2-3; D call uncertain. V lost 7 bases to trimming and J lost 5 bases, with 7 bases between them. This CDR3 has 11 amino acids. Per germline, CDR1 MDHEN and CDR2 SYDVKM. The CDR3 DNA reads as TGTGCCAGCACAGCCCGAGATACGCAGTATTTT. Translated, it gives CASTARDTQYF.

This chain connects TRBV6-1 to TRBJ2-3, with a tentative D call TRBD1 (6 bases). V gave up 6 bases and J gave up 0 bases, with 10 bases separating them. Germline-derived CDR1 and CDR2 are MNHNS and SASEGT. The CDR3 has 14 amino acids. The CDR3 here is CASRTGPSTDTQYF. The CDR3 nucleotides read TGTGCCAGCAGGACAGGACCCAGCACAGATACGCAGTATTTT.

The chain has TRBV14 and TRBJ1-1, with a possible D match to TRBD1 (5 bases). This CDR3 comprises 15 residues. Germline CDR1 and CDR2: SGHDN and FVKESK. The V and J ends lost 1 base and 0 bases respectively, with 9 bases between them. The CDR3 spells CASSQGGVMNTEAFF. DNA of the CDR3: TGTGCCAGCAGCCAAGGAGGGGTGATGAACACTGAAGCTTTCTTT.

This chain joins TRBV6-5 and TRBJ2-2; no firm D call. V lost 8 bases, J lost 0 bases, and 10 bases lay in between. CDR3 length: 14 residues. Germline V gives CDR1 MNHEY, CDR2 SVGAGI. The CDR3: CASLTAANTGELFF. The CDR3 coding sequence is TGTGCCAGCCTGACGGCGGCGAACACCGGGGAGCTGTTTTTT.

The chain joins TRBV28 to TRBJ2-3, with D possibly being TRBD1 (5 bases). The CDR3 has 15 residues. Trimming cost V 6 bases and J 6 bases, with 19 bases left between them. CDR1 and CDR2 (germline): MDHEN, SYDVKM. The CDR3 reads CASSSPGQGEDTQYF. CDR3 nucleotide sequence: TGTGCCAGCAGCTCCCCTGGGCAGGGTGAGGATACGCAGTATTTT. The variable domain in full, with the rest retrieved from reference TRBV28 and TRBJ2-3, is DVKVTQSSRYLVKRTGEKVFLECVQDMDHENMFWYRQDPGLGLRLIYFSYDVKMKEKGDIPEGYSVSREKKERFSLILESASTNQTSMYLCASSSPGQGEDTQYFGPGTRLTVL.

CDR3 residues: CASSSPSTDTQYF. The DNA for the CDR3 is TGTGCCAGCTCATCCCCTAGCACAGATACGCAGTATTTT. The chain is built from TRBV18 and TRBJ2-3; the D is unclear. From germline, CDR1 is KGHSH and CDR2 LQKENI. The V end lost 5 bases, the J end lost 0 bases, and 6 bases lay between the germline ends. CDR3 length: 13 residues.

CDR3 nucleotides: TGTGCCAGCAGCTTAGCCAGCCAGACGTTGACCGGGGAGCTGTTTTTT. It translates to CASSLASQTLTGELFF. The rearrangement links TRBV7-2 to TRBJ2-2; D is undetermined. This CDR3 is built from 16 residues. CDR1 and CDR2 from the germline V gene are SGHTA and FQGNSA. Trimming removed 0 bases at V and 5 bases at J, with 13 bases between.

The J gene is TRBJ1-5, the V gene TRBV7-9; 10 bases fit TRBD1. Germline CDR1 is SEHNR and CDR2 is FQNEAQ (reference sequence). The trim removed 1 base at V and 6 bases at J, leaving 9 bases unmatched. CDR3 length: 17 amino acids. The DNA of the CDR3 is TGTGCCAGCAGCTTAGGGCGGACAGGGGGAGGTGGTCAGCCCCAGCATTTT. Residues: CASSLGRTGGGGQPQHF.

The chain joins TRBV7-6 to TRBJ1-1; D is unresolved. V lost 5 bases and J lost 3, with 19 bases in between. This CDR3 spans 16 amino acids. Germline V lookup: CDR1 SGHVS, CDR2 FNYEAQ. This chain's CDR3 is CASSPEGSSRYTEAFF. For the CDR3, the DNA is TGTGCCAGCAGCCCGGAGGGCAGTTCTCGGTACACTGAAGCTTTCTTT.

This clone appeared a few times. The chain links TRBV2 to TRBJ1-1; weak D call: TRBD1 (5 bases). Trimming took off 0 bases at V and 0 bases at J, with 8 bases between the two ends. Germline CDR1 SNHLY, CDR2 FYNNEI. The CDR3 length is 15 residues. CDR3 in DNA: TGTGCCAGCAGTGAAGCGCTCAGGGTGAACACTGAAGCTTTCTTT. Translating it yields CASSEALRVNTEAFF.

This clone was detected only a few times. The genes are TRBV27 and TRBJ1-5; D is ambiguous. The CDR3 spans 13 residues. The V gene lost 0 bases and the J gene lost 7 bases, with 7 bases spanning the gap. The germline gives CDR1 MNHEY, CDR2 SMNVEV (reference sequence). The CDR3 region is CASSLSISQPQHF. The CDR3 DNA sequence: TGTGCCAGCAGTTTATCGATAAGCCAGCCCCAGCATTTT.

The chain joins TRBV5-1 to TRBJ2-7; D might be TRBD2 (5 bases). Germline CDR1 reads SGHRS; CDR2 reads YFSETQ. Trimming pared 0 bases from V and 9 bases from J, leaving 19 bases between. This CDR3 spans 15 amino acids. CDR3 protein: CASSLGTSEASGQYF. The CDR3 region has the DNA TGCGCCAGCAGCTTGGGAACTAGTGAGGCCTCAGGGCAGTACTTC. Based on the CDR3 plus reference TRBV5-1 and TRBJ2-7, the full variable domain is KAGVTQTPRYLIKTRGQQVTLSCSPISGHRSVSWYQQTPGQGLQFLFEYFSETQRNKGNFPGRFSGRQFSNSRSEMNVSTLELGDSALYLCASSLGTSEASGQYFGPGTRLTVT.

In the case of this clone: Within the sample, other DNA sequences also encode this same CDR3. The chain couples TRBV7-2 to TRBJ1-2; 8 bases are shared with TRBD1. The CDR3 runs to 13 residues. After removal of 4 bases from V and 4 bases from J, the junction contained 2 bases not matched to a gene. Germline V CDR1 and CDR2: SGHTA, FQGNSA. CDR3 nucleotides: TGTGCCAGCAGCTCTGGACAGGGCTATGGCTACACCTTC. Encoded protein: CASSSGQGYGYTF.

The chain employs TRBV4-2 and TRBJ2-2, with D maybe TRBD1 (6 bases). CDR3 length: 15 residues. CDR1 is LGHNA, CDR2 YNFKEQ, per germline. The V end lost 0 bases, the J end lost 4 bases, and 9 bases lay between the germline ends. CDR3 residues: CASSQEGQSTGELFF. The CDR3 nucleotides are TGTGCCAGCAGCCAAGAAGGACAGAGCACCGGGGAGCTGTTTTTT.

This clone showed up just a few times. This sequence joins TRBV10-1 and TRBJ1-6, with D unresolved. The length of the CDR3 is 9 residues. The germline V gene has CDR1 WNHNN and CDR2 SYGVQD (reference sequence). Trimming shortened V by 6 bases and J by 10 bases, and 1 base separated the two germline ends. CDR3 nucleotide sequence: TGCGCCAGCAGGTCACCCCTCCACTTT. It codes for CASRSPLHF.

The chain employs TRBV2 and TRBJ1-1; perhaps TRBD1 as D (5 bases). With 6 bases removed from V and 1 base from J, the gap between germline ends came to 9 bases. This CDR3 has 13 amino acids. Germline V CDR1 and CDR2: SNHLY, FYNNEI. The CDR3 is CASRVDRNTEAFF. The DNA for the CDR3 is TGTGCCAGCAGGGTCGACAGGAACACTGAAGCTTTCTTT.

This chain uses TRBV18 with TRBJ2-6; 7 nucleotides match TRBD1. The CDR3 has 15 residues. V lost 3 bases to trimming and J lost 6 bases; unmatched junction nucleotides: 5. Germline V gene lookup returns CDR1 KGHSH and CDR2 LQKENI. CDR3 region: CASSPGTATANVLTF. The CDR3 nucleotides read TGTGCCAGCTCACCCGGGACAGCCACGGCCAACGTCCTGACTTTC.

V and J are TRBV7-2 and TRBJ1-5; 7 bases line up with TRBD1. Germline V gene lookup returns CDR1 SGHTA and CDR2 FQGNSA. Trimming took 4 bases from V and 3 from J; bases not matched to a gene: 3. The CDR3 consists of 14 residues. The CDR3 DNA follows: TGTGCCAGCAGCTCGACAGGGAACAATCAGCCCCAGCATTTT. As protein: CASSSTGNNQPQHF.